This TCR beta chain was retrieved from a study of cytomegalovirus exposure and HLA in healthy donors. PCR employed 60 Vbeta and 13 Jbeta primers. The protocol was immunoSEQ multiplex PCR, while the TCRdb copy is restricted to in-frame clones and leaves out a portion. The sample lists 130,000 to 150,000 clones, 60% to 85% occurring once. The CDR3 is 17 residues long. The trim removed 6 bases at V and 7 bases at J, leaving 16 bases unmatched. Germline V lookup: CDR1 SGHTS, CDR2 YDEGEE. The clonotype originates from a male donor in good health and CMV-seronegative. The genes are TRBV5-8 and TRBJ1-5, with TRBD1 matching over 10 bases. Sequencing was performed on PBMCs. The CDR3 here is CASTIYGTGVIWQPQHF. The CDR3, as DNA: TGTGCCAGCACCATATACGGGACAGGGGTTATTTGGCAGCCCCAGCATTTT.